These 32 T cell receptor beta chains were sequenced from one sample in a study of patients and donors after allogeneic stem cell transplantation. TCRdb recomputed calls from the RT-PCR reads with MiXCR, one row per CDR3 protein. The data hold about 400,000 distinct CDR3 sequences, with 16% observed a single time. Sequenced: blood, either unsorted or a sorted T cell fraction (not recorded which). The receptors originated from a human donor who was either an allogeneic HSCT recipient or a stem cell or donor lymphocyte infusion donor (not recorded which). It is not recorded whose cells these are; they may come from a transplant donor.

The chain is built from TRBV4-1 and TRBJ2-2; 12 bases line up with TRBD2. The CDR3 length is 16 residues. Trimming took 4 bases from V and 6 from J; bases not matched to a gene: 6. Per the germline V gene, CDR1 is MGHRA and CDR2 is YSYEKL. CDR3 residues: CASSLLAGGGAGELFF. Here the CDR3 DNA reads TGCGCCAGCAGCCTACTAGCGGGGGGAGGGGCCGGGGAGCTGTTTTTT.

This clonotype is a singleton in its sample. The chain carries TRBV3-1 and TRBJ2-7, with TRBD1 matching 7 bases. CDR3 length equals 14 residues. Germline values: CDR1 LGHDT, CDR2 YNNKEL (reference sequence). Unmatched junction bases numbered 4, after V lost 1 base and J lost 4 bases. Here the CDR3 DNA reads TGTGCCAGCAGCCAAGTGAACAGGGGATACGAGCAGTACTTC. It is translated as CASSQVNRGYEQYF.

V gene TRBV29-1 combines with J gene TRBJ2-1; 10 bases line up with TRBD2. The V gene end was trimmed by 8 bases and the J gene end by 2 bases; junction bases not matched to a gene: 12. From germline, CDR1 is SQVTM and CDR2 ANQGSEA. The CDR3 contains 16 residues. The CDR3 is CSPVGLAGVTYNEQFF. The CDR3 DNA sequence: TGCAGCCCTGTTGGGCTAGCGGGAGTGACCTACAATGAGCAGTTCTTC.

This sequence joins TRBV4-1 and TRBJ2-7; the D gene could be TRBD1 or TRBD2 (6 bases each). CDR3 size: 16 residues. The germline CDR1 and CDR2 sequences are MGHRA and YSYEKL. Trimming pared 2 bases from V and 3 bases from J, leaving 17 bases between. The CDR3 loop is CASSQTTGARGYEQYF. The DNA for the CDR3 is TGCGCCAGCAGCCAAACCACGGGGGCACGGGGCTACGAGCAGTACTTC.

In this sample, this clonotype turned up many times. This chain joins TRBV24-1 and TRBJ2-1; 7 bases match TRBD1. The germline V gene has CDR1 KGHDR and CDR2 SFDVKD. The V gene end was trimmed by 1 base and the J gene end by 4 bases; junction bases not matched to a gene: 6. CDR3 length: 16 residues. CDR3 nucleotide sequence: TGTGCCACCAGTGATTTCCGACAGGGAATTTACAATGAGCAGTTCTTC. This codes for CATSDFRQGIYNEQFF.

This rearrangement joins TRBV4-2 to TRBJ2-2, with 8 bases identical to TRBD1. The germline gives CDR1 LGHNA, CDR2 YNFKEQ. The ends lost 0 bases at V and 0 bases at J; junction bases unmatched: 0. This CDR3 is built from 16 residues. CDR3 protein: CASSQEDRANTGELFF. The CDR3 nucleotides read TGTGCCAGCAGCCAAGAGGACAGGGCGAACACCGGGGAGCTGTTTTTT.

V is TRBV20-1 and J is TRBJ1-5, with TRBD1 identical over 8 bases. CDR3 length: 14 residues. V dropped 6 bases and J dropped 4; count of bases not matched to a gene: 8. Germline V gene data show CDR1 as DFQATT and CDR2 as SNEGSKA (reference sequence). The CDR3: CSAIIRTGNQPQHF. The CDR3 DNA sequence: TGCAGTGCGATAATACGGACAGGGAATCAGCCCCAGCATTTT.

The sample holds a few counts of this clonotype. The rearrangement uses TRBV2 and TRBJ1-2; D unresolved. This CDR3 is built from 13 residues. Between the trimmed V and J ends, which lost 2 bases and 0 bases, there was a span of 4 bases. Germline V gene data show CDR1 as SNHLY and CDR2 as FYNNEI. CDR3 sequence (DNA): TGTGCCAGCAGTGAACCTCCTAACTATGGCTACACCTTC. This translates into CASSEPPNYGYTF.

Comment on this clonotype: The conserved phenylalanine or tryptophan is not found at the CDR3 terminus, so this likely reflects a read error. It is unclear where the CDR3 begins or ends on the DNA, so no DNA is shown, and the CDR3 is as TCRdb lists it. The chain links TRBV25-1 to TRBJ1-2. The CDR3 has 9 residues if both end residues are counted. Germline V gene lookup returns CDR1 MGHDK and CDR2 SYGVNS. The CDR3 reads CASRPPYSP.

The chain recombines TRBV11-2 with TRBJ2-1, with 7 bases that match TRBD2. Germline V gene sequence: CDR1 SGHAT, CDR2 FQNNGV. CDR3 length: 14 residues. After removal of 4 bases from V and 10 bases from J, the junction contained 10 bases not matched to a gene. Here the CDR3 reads CASSSPRLALEQFF. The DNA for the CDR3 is TGTGCCAGCAGCTCCCCTCGACTAGCCCTCGAGCAGTTCTTC.

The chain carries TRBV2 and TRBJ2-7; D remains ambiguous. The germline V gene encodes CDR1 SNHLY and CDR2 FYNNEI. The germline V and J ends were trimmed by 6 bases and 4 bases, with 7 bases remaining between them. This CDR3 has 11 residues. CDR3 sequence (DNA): TGTGCCAGCAGGGGTGAATACGAGCAGTACTTC. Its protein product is CASRGEYEQYF.

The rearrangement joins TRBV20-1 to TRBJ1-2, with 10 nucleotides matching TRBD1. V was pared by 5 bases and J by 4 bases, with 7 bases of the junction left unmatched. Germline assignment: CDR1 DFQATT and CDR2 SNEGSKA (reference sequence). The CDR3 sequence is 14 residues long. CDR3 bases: TGCAGTGCTGGTGGACAGGGGGAGGTCTATGGCTACACCTTC. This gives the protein CSAGGQGEVYGYTF.

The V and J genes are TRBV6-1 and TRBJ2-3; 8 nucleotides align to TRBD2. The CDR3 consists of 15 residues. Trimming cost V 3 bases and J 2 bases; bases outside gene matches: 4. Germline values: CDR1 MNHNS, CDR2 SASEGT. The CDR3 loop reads CASSEWGLDTDTQYF. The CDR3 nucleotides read TGTGCCAGCAGTGAGTGGGGACTAGACACAGATACGCAGTATTTT.

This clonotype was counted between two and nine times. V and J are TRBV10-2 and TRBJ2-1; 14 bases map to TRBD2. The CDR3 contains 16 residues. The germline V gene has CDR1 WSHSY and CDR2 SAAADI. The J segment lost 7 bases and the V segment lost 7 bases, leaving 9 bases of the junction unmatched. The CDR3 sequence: CASTNGLAGGGNEQFF. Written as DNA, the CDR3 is TGCGCCAGCACAAACGGACTAGCGGGGGGTGGAAATGAGCAGTTCTTC.

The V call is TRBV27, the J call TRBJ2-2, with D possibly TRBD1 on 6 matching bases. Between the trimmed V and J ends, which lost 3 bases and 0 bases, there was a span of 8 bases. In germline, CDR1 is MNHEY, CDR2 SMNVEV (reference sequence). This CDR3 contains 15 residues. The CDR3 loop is CASSFWTANTGELFF. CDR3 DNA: TGTGCCAGCAGTTTTTGGACAGCGAACACCGGGGAGCTGTTTTTT.

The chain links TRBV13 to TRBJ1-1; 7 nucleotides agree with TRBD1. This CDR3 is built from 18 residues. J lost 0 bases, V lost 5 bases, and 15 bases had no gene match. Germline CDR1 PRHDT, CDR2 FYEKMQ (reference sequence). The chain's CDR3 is CASSRRGKGAGMNTEAFF. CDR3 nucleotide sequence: TGTGCCAGCAGCCGCCGGGGCAAGGGGGCGGGAATGAACACTGAAGCTTTCTTT.

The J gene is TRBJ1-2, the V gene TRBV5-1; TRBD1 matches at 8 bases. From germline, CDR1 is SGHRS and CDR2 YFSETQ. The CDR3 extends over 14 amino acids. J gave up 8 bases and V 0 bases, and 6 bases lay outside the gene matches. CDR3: CASSLVVTGEGYTF. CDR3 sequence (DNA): TGCGCCAGCAGCTTGGTGGTGACAGGGGAAGGCTACACCTTC.

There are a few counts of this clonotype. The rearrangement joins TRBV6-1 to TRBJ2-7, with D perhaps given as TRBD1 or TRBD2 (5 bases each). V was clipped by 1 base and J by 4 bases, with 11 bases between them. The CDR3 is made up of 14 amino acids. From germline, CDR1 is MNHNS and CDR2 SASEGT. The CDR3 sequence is CASSEGGRLYEQYF. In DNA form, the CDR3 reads TGTGCCAGCAGTGAAGGGGGACGGTTATACGAGCAGTACTTC.

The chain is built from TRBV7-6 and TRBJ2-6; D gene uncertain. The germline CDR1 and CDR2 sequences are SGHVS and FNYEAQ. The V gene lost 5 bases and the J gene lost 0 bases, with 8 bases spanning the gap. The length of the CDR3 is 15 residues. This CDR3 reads CASSLLPSGANVLTF. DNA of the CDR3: TGTGCCAGCAGCCTCCTTCCCTCTGGGGCCAACGTCCTGACTTTC.

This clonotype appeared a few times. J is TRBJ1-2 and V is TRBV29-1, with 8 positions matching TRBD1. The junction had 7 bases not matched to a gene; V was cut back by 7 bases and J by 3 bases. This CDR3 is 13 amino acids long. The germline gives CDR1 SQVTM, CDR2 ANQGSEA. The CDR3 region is CSAFRTGYYGYTF. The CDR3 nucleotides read TGCAGCGCTTTTCGGACAGGGTACTATGGCTACACCTTC.

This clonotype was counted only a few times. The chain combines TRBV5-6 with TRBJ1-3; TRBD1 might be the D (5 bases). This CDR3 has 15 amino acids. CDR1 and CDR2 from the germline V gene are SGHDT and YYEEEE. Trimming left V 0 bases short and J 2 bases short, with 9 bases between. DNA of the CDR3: TGTGCCAGCAGCTTGGGGGGGACTGCTGGAAACACCATATATTTT. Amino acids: CASSLGGTAGNTIYF.

CDR3 nucleotides: TGTGCCAGCAGCTGGGGGCCGAGCTCTGGAAACACCATATATTTT. Protein product: CASSWGPSSGNTIYF. The J gene is TRBJ1-3, the V gene TRBV7-3, with D possibly TRBD1 on 6 matching bases. Trimming removed 4 bases from V and 0 bases from J, with 10 bases in between. This CDR3 has 15 residues. Germline V gives CDR1 SGHTA, CDR2 FQGTGA. Full variable domain (rest looked up from reference TRBV7-3 and TRBJ1-3): GAGVSQTPSNKVTEKGKYVELRCDPISGHTALYWYRQSLGQGPEFLIYFQGTGAADDSGLPNDRFFAVRPEGSVSTLKIQRTERGDSAVYLCASSWGPSSGNTIYFGEGSWLTVV.

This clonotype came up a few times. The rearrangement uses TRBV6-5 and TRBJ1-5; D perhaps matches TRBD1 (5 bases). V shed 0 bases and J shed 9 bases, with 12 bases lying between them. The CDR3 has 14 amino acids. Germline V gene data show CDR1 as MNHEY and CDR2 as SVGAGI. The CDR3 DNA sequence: TGTGCCAGCAGTTACTCGAAAAGGGGAACGCCCCAGCATTTT. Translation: CASSYSKRGTPQHF.

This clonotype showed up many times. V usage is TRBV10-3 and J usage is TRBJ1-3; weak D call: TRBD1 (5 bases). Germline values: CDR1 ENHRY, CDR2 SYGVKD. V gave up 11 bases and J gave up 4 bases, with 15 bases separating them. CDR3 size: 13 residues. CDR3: CAARQRRGNTIYF. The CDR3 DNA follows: TGTGCCGCGCGACAGCGAAGGGGAAACACCATATATTTT.

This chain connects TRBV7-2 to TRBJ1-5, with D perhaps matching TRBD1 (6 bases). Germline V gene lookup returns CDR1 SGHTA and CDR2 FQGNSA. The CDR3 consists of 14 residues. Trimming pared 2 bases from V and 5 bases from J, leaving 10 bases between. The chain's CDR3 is CASSLSQGYQPQHF. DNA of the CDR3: TGTGCCAGCAGCTTAAGTCAGGGGTATCAGCCCCAGCATTTT.

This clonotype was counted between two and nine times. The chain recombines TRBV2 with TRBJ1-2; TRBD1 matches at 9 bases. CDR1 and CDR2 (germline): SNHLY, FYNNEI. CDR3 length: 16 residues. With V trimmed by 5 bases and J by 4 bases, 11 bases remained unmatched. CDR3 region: CASSQPTQGAGYGYTF. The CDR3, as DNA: TGTGCCAGCAGTCAACCGACACAGGGGGCCGGCTATGGCTACACCTTC. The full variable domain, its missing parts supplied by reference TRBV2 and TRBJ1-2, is EPEVTQTPSHQVTQMGQEVILRCVPISNHLYFYWYRQILGQKVEFLVSFYNNEISEKSEIFDDQFSVERPDGSNFTLKIRSTKLEDSAMYFCASSQPTQGAGYGYTFGSGTRLTVV.

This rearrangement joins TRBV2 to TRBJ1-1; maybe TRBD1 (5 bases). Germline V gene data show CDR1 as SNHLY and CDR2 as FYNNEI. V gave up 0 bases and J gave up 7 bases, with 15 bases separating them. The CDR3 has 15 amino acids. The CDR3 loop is CASSEAGQGRGEAFF. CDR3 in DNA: TGTGCCAGCAGTGAAGCGGGGCAGGGAAGAGGTGAAGCTTTCTTT.

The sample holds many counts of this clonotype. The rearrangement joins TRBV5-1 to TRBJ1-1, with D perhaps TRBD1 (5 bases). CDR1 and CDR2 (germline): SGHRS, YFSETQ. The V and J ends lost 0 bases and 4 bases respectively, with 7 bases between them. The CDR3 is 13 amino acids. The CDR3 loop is CASSLEGSTEAFF. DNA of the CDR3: TGCGCCAGCAGCTTGGAGGGGAGCACTGAAGCTTTCTTT.

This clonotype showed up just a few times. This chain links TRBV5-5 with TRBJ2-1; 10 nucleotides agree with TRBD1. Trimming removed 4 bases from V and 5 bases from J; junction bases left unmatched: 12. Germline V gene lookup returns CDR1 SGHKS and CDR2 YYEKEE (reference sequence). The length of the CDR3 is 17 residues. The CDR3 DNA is TGTGCCAGCAGCGCACCTATGACAGGGGGCGCTGACAATGAGCAGTTCTTC. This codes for CASSAPMTGGADNEQFF. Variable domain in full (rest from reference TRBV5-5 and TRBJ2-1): DAGVTQSPTHLIKTRGQQVTLRCSPISGHKSVSWYQQVLGQGPQFIFQYYEKEERGRGNFPDRFSARQFPNYSSELNVNALLLGDSALYLCASSAPMTGGADNEQFFGPGTRLTVL.

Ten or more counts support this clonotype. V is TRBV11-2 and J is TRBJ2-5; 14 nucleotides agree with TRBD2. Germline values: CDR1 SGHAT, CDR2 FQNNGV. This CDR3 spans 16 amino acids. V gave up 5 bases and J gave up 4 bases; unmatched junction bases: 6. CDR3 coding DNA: TGTGCCAGCAGCCTTCGACTAGCGGGAGGGCGAGAGACCCAGTACTTC. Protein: CASSLRLAGGRETQYF.

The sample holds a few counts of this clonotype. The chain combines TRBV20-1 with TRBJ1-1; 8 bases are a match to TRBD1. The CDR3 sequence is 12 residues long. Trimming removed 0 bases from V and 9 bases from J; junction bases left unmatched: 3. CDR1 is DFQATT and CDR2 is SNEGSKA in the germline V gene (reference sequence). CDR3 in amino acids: CSARERQGKAFF. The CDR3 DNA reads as TGCAGTGCTAGAGAGAGACAGGGGAAAGCTTTCTTT.

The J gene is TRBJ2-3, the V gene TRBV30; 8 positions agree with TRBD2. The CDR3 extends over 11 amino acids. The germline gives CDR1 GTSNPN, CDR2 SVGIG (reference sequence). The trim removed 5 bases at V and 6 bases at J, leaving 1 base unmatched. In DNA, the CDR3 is TGTGCCTGGGTAGCGGGGGATACGCAGTATTTT. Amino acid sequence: CAWVAGDTQYF.